This T cell receptor beta chain was recovered during a study of T-cell reconstitution after alpha-beta-depleted transplantation in children. A TCRbeta library incorporating unique molecular identifiers was prepared. TCRdb re-called the PCR reads with MiXCR, one entry per CDR3 protein. Found here are some 70,000 distinct CDR3 sequences, roughly 4.5% of them singletons; the top ten hold approximately 20%. This clonotype has at least ten counts. V lost 2 bases to trimming and J lost 7 bases, with 9 bases between them. This CDR3 is built from 14 residues. The chain uses TRBV12-3 or TRBV12-4 and TRBJ1-6; D is unresolved. This material consisted of PBMCs, mostly from graft donor cells, taken 180 days after TCRalphabeta/CD19-depleted stem cell transplant. The sequence was obtained from a boy less than two years old who had a stem cell transplant for acute myeloid leukemia, so the T cells may come from the graft donor. The CDR3 spells CASSLNGRNSPLHF. The CDR3 DNA reads as TGTGCCAGCAGTTTAAACGGGAGGAATTCACCCCTCCACTTT.